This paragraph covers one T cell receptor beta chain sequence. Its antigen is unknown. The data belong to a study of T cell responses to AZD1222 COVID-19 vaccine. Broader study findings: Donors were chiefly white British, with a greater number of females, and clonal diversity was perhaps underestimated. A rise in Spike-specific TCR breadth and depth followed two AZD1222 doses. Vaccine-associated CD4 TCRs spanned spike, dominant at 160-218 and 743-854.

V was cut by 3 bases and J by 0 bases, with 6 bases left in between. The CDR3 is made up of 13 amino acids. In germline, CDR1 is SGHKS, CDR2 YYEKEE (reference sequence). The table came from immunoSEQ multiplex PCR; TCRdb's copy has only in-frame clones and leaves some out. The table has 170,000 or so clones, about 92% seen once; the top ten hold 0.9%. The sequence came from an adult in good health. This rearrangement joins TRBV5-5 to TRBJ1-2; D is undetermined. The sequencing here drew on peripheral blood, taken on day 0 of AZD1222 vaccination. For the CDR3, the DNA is TGTGCCAGCAGCTACGGGACTAACTATGGCTACACCTTC. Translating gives CASSYGTNYGYTF.